This T cell receptor beta chain was documented in a study of blood T cell repertoires in COVID-19. As concerns this clone: The junction differs from germline at one of its ends, possibly a read error.

The table came from immunoSEQ multiplex PCR; TCRdb's copy has only in-frame clones and leaves some out. This sample yields roughly 170,000 clones, of which around 90% are seen a single time; roughly 25% belongs to the top ten. Germline assignment: CDR1 SGHRS and CDR2 YFSETQ. The CDR3 sequence is 13 residues long. The clonotype originates from a man aged 55 to 70 with acute or convalescent COVID-19. Material for sequencing was peripheral blood. The V gene is TRBV5-1, the J gene TRBJ2-5; no firm D call. CDR3 DNA sequence: TGCGCCAGCGGTGAGGCCCACCAAGAGGCCCAGTACTTC. It codes for CASGEAHQEAQYF.